What follows describes a single T cell receptor beta chain. There is no known antigen for this receptor. Qualities for individual bases were not recorded, and no much larger clone is one base off. CDR1 and CDR2 are read off the germline V gene as SGHTA and FQGNSA. Relative to germline, V is 1 base shorter and J is 4 bases shorter, with 13 bases between their ends. CDR3 length: 15 amino acids, cysteine to phenylalanine. Just CDR3 DNA is preserved here, 45 bases in frame from base 1. Genomic DNA was extracted from sorted cells for sequencing of the TCRbeta CDR3 region. TCRbeta CDR3 regions were sequenced using the immunoSEQ Assay. This immuneACCESS table, as held by TCRdb, lists in-frame sequences with V and J called but not all clones. Of the missing ones, under half trace to an unresolved V gene in checked studies; the others have no known cause. Recorded for this sample are tens of thousands of clones; 87% of them occurred a single time. The top ten hold 25% to 35% of the sample.

The trial excluded patients who had a history of autoimmune disease or who were on systemic immunosuppression. Peripheral blood for TCR sequencing was collected from all dose cohorts at baseline, on cycle 4 day 1, and on cycle 7 day 1. The samples were taken from a phase I, first-in-human, multicenter, open-label dose-escalation trial of ivuxolimab. The trial enrolled adults with locally advanced or metastatic head and neck squamous cell, hepatocellular, melanoma or renal cell carcinoma. Before TCR sequencing, CD4+ T cells and CD8+ T cells from peripheral blood were sorted into separate populations. The sample belongs to a study of OX40 agonist ivuxolimab in advanced cancers. The study in broad terms: The costimulatory receptor OX40 (CD134) was targeted by ivuxolimab, a fully human IgG2 agonistic monoclonal antibody. Intravenous ivuxolimab was administered to patients every 2 weeks at six dose levels: 0.01, 0.1, 0.3, 1.5, 3 and 10 mg/kg. Of the roughly 52 dose-escalation patients, hepatocellular carcinoma was present in around 20, melanoma in some 15, renal cell carcinoma in 9 and head and neck cancer in 9. In the dose-escalation cohort, 65% to 85% of patients were male, and the mean age was 60 years with a range of roughly 20 to 80. Patients were allowed to have had prior anti-PD-1, anti-PD-L1 or anti-CTLA-4 therapy, and 40% of the dose-escalation patients had been treated with checkpoint inhibitors. Three dose-escalation patients achieved partial responses, one with hepatocellular carcinoma and two with cutaneous melanoma. Peripheral TCRbeta sequencing was intended to test whether TCR sequence diversity was altered and clonal T-cell expansion was caused by ivuxolimab. The paper describes the monotherapy dose-escalation part (N = 52 patients) of the phase I trial of ivuxolimab. General findings and caveats noted by the study authors: The antigen specificity of the clonally expanded peripheral T cells was not determined. Low levels of normalized T-cell clonal expansion were also shown by some nonresponding patients. At doses of 0.1 to 3.0 mg/kg, clonal expansion of both CD4+ and CD8+ blood T cells was observed from baseline to week 6. After ivuxolimab, more expanded clones were found on average in CD8+ T cells than in CD4+ T cells. In the 0.1-3.0 mg/kg groups, partial responders had among the lowest normalized peripheral clonal expansion, particularly in CD8+ T cells.

The rearrangement joined TRBV7-2 to TRBJ2-5, and perhaps TRBD1 as D gene, on 5 matching bases. The receptor was derived from an adult with an advanced solid tumor such as melanoma, head and neck, liver or kidney cancer. Material: CD4+ or CD8+ T cells sorted from blood, obtained in a trial of the OX40 agonist ivuxolimab. The sequenced DNA is TGTGCCAGCAGCTTAGTTGGGGCTGGTGGAGAGACCCAGTACTTC. Its amino acids are CASSLVGAGGETQYF.